This TCR beta chain comes out of a study of blood T cell repertoires in COVID-19. As for the study in general: Collection of acute and convalescent COVID-19 samples took place in the United States, Italy and Spain. T cells, B-cell-depleted T cells, or PBMCs supplied cDNA or gDNA.

The authors' processing: Amplifying reference gene primers gave estimates of nucleated cell counts. Repertoires were generated with immunoSEQ multiplex PCR, while TCRdb's copy carries only in-frame clones and drops some. Clonal size and the V and J genes are those of that table, whereas D and trimming came from the DNA. The data hold roughly 300,000 clones, with just over 90% observed a single time. Patients in Seattle were enrolled during active infection, then followed longitudinally. The germline gives CDR1 GTSNPN, CDR2 SVGIG (reference sequence). This CDR3 region has 15 residues. V was cut by 2 bases and J by 0 bases, with 13 bases left in between.

The sequencing input was peripheral blood. The TCR was taken from a young woman with COVID-19, enrolled during active disease. This chain joins TRBV30 and TRBJ1-1; no clear D. The CDR3 sequence is CAWSKEGTMNTEAFF. DNA for the CDR3: TGTGCCTGGAGTAAGGAGGGAACGATGAACACTGAAGCTTTCTTT.